The rows below give T cell receptor beta chains drawn from one sample of a study of early stage breast cancer tumors. The table came from immunoSEQ multiplex PCR; TCRdb's copy has only in-frame clones and leaves some out. The table lists around 40,000 clones, approximately 78% of them singletons. Sequencing input: blood. Source of these receptors: a person between 50 and 60 years old with breast cancer. Both conserved end residues are part of each CDR3. D genes are given only for firm matches. Size values are once, few and many counts, or a class for expanded clones, and some rows have none.

>.|TRBV5-8|TRBJ2-7|.
TGTGCCAGCAGCTTGGTGGCCAGGGAGGTTCCCTACGAGCAGTACTTC
CASSLVAREVPYEQYF
>.|TRBV6-6|TRBJ2-1|TRBD2
TGTGCCAGCACCTACTATCAGGGAGGGAATGAGCAGTTCTTC
CASTYYQGGNEQFF
>.|TRBV9|TRBJ2-1|TRBD2
TGTGCCAGCAGCGTAGGAGGCGGGGGGGCTAACAATGAGCAGTTCTTC
CASSVGGGGANNEQFF
>.|TRBV29-1|TRBJ2-1|.
TGCAGCGTTATCAAAGGGGGCAATGAGCAGTTCTTC
CSVIKGGNEQFF
>once|TRBV5-1|TRBJ1-1|TRBD1
TGCGCCAGCAGCTGGACAGGGGGTACTGAAGCTTTCTTT
CASSWTGGTEAFF
>.|TRBV9|TRBJ1-1|.
TGTGCCAGCAGCGTAGACCCGGACAGAAACACTGAAGCTTTCTTT
CASSVDPDRNTEAFF
>.|TRBV7-2|TRBJ1-3|.
TGTGCCAGCAGCTTAATGGCTCAGATCTCTGGAAACACCATATATTTT
CASSLMAQISGNTIYF
>.|TRBV6-6|TRBJ2-5|.
TGTGCCAGCAGGACTGGACAGCAAGAGACCCAGTACTTC
CASRTGQQETQYF
>.|TRBV6-1|TRBJ2-3|TRBD1
TGTGCCAGCAGCCTGGGACAGCTAAGCATAGATACGCAGTATTTT
CASSLGQLSIDTQYF
>.|TRBV18|TRBJ2-3|.
TGTGCCAGCTCACCCCTAGGGGGAGGGAGCACAGATACGCAGTATTTT
CASSPLGGGSTDTQYF
>.|TRBV11-2|TRBJ2-7|.
TGTGCCAGCAGCTTCGACGGGGTAGATTACGAGCAGTACTTC
CASSFDGVDYEQYF
>few|TRBV28|TRBJ1-5|.
TGTGCCAGCAGTCCCGAGAGGTCCAGCAATCAGCCCCAGCATTTT
CASSPERSSNQPQHF
>.|TRBV25-1|TRBJ1-1|.
TGTGCCAGCAGAGCCGTGGGCCTAAACACTGAAGCTTTCTTT
CASRAVGLNTEAFF